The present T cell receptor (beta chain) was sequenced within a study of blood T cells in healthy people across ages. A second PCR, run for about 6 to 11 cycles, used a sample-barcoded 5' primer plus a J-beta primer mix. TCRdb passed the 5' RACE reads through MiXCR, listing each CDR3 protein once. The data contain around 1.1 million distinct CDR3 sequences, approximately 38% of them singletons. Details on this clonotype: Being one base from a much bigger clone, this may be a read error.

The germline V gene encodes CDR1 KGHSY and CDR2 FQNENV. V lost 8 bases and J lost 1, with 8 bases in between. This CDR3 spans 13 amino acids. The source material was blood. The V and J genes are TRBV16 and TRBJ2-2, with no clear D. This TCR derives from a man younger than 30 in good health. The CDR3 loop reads CASAIKNTGELFF. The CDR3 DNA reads TGTGCCAGCGCCATCAAGAACACCGGGGAGCTGTTTTTT.